The 3 T cell receptor beta chains presented below share a single source sample, sequenced in a study of T cell responses to AZD1222 COVID-19 vaccine. The table came from immunoSEQ multiplex PCR; TCRdb's copy has only in-frame clones and leaves some out. The data contain 150,000 to 200,000 clones, just over 90% of them singletons. Sequences were derived from peripheral blood, sampled 28 days after the second AZD1222 dose. These receptors were taken from an adult who received the AZD1222 COVID-19 vaccine.

The chain recombines TRBV5-4 with TRBJ1-2; no definite D call. Germline CDR1 SGHNT, CDR2 YYREEE (reference sequence). The CDR3 is 17 residues long. Trimming left V 2 bases short and J 0 bases short, with 17 bases between. CDR3 protein: CASSLTADRGPNYGYTF. The CDR3 DNA follows: TGTGCCAGCAGCTTAACGGCCGATAGAGGACCTAACTATGGCTACACCTTC. The full variable domain, rest sourced from reference TRBV5-4 and TRBJ1-2, is ETGVTQSPTHLIKTRGQQVTLRCSSQSGHNTVSWYQQALGQGPQFIFQYYREEENGRGNFPPRFSGLQFPNYSSELNVNALELDDSALYLCASSLTADRGPNYGYTFGSGTRLTVV.

The chain has TRBV11-2 and TRBJ2-2, with D maybe TRBD2 (5 bases). Looked up from germline, CDR1 is SGHAT and CDR2 is FQNNGV. V shed 1 base and J shed 1 base, with 7 bases lying between them. The CDR3 spans 15 residues. In DNA form, the CDR3 reads TGTGCCAGCAGCTTAGTACGGGGGAACACCGGGGAGCTGTTTTTT. It is translated as CASSLVRGNTGELFF.

This clone came up once. The chain carries TRBV5-1 and TRBJ1-1; D remains unclear. The germline V gene has CDR1 SGHRS and CDR2 YFSETQ. The V and J ends lost 3 bases and 1 base respectively, with 10 bases between them. There are 14 residues in the CDR3. CDR3 nucleotide sequence: TGCGCCAGCAGCTCCGATGGAGAGAACACTGAAGCTTTCTTT. The encoded protein is CASSSDGENTEAFF.